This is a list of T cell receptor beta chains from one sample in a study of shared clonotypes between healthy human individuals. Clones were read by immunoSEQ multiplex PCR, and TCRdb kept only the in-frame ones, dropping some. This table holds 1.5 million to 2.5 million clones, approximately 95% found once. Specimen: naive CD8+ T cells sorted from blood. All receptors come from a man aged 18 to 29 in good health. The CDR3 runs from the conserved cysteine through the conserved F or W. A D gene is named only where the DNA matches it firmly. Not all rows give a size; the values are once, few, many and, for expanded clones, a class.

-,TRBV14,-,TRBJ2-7,CASSQDLVGPPYEQYF,TGTGCCAGCAGCCAAGATTTGGTGGGGCCCCCCTACGAGCAGTACTTC
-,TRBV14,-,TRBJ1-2,CASSHLQGSPYGYTF,TGTGCCAGCAGCCACCTTCAGGGGTCCCCCTATGGCTACACCTTC
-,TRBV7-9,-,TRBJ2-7,CASSLLRGFEADVSYEQYF,TGTGCCAGCAGCTTATTACGGGGTTTTGAGGCCGACGTGAGCTACGAGCAGTACTTC
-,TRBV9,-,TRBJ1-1,CATSGIMNTEAFF,TGTGCCACCTCCGGGATAATGAACACTGAAGCTTTCTTT
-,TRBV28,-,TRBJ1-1,CASSLNPFGTHTPGVPNTEAFF,TGTGCCAGCAGTTTAAATCCCTTCGGGACACACACGCCGGGAGTCCCGAACACTGAAGCTTTCTTT
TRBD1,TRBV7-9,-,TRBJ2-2,CASSPGQGENTGELFF,TGTGCCAGCAGCCCGGGACAGGGAGAGAACACCGGGGAGCTGTTTTTT
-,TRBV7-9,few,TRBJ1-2,CASSLEGKGYGYTF,TGTGCCAGCAGCTTAGAAGGGAAAGGCTATGGCTACACCTTC
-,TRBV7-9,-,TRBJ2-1,CASSLEPSAYNEQFF,TGTGCCAGCAGCTTAGAACCTAGCGCCTACAATGAGCAGTTCTTC
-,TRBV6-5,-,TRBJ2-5,CASSYGGRETQYF,TGTGCCAGCAGTTACGGGGGCCGGGAGACCCAGTACTTC
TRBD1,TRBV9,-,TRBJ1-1,CASSAPDRGLVNTEAFF,TGTGCCAGCAGCGCACCGGACAGGGGGCTTGTGAACACTGAAGCTTTCTTT
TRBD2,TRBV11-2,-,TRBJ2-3,CASSLDPSGGFTDTQYF,TGTGCCAGCAGCTTAGACCCTAGCGGGGGCTTCACAGATACGCAGTATTTT
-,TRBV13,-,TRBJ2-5,CASSLEPGVLETQYF,TGTGCCAGCAGCTTAGAACCGGGGGTTCTGGAGACCCAGTACTTC
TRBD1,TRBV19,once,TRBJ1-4,CASSGTGDEKLFF,TGTGCCAGTAGTGGGACAGGGGATGAAAAACTGTTTTTT
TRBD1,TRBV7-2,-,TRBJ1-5,CASSLDPVGQGRQPQHF,TGTGCCAGCAGCCTAGACCCCGTAGGACAGGGACGGCAGCCCCAGCATTTT
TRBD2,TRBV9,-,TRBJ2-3,CASSASGAVPDTQYF,TGTGCCAGCAGCGCTAGCGGGGCGGTCCCAGATACGCAGTATTTT
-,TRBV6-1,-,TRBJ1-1,CASRDSGTEAFF,TGTGCCAGCCGGGATAGTGGGACTGAAGCTTTCTTT